This paragraph reports one T cell receptor beta chain. Antigen specificity is unknown. A single record per CDR3 protein comes from TCRdb applying MiXCR to the reads. In the table there are 300,000 to 400,000 distinct CDR3 sequences, approximately 32% of which are singletons. This sample is part of a study of T cell repertoires in cytomegalovirus infection. Study at large: The authors relied on CMV epitopes, both recently identified HLA-C-restricted and well-studied HLA-B-restricted. Carrying CMV and the relevant HLA type showed in public TCR beta signatures.

Notes on the study in general: Dominating the ex vivo response were HLA-C-restricted CMV-specific TCR beta clonotypes. Summed public TCR beta family frequency identified CMV carriers bearing the relevant HLA.

V shed 6 bases and J 0 bases; nucleotides not matched to a gene: 10. This CDR3 has 17 residues. Germline CDR1 and CDR2: SGHVS and FQNEAQ. The TCR was taken from a human donor in good health (CMV status not recorded). Some clones in this sample may be carry-over from other donors' samples. The sequences come from cultured PBMCs, collected from culture after CMV antigen stimulation. The V gene is TRBV7-8, the J gene TRBJ2-3; 9 bases are a match to TRBD2. CDR3 sequence reads: CASRSGRAGGSTDTQYF. Written as DNA, the CDR3 is TGTGCCAGCAGATCCGGGAGGGCGGGAGGGAGCACAGATACGCAGTATTTT.